The source of this TCR beta chain is a study of CD8 T cells in ankylosing spondylitis. Trimming pared 6 bases from V and 8 bases from J, leaving 7 bases between. Germline assignment: CDR1 SEHNR and CDR2 FQNEAQ (reference sequence). There are 11 residues in the CDR3. Using quantitative 5'-RACE with molecular barcodes, the authors made TCR beta libraries. TCRdb reprocessed the 5' RACE reads via MiXCR and lists one record per CDR3 protein. The sample contains about 220,000 distinct CDR3 sequences, more than 9% of which appear only once. This TCR came from a male donor with ankylosing spondylitis or in good health (not recorded which). Sequenced: blood, either unsorted or a sorted T cell fraction (not recorded which). The genes are TRBV7-9 and TRBJ1-4; D is ambiguous. CDR3 amino acids: CASSKTEKLFF. The CDR3 DNA reads TGTGCCAGCAGTAAGACGGAAAAACTGTTTTTT.